In its sample, the clone carrying this T cell receptor beta chain was seen once. This entry is derived from a study of blood T cell repertoires in COVID-19. Study context: The analysed material was cDNA or gDNA that came from T cells, B-cell-depleted T cells, or PBMCs.

The repertoire was sequenced with immunoSEQ multiplex PCR; TCRdb's copy has only in-frame clones and lacks some. This table has 250,000 to 400,000 clones, around 90% appearing once. Sequencing was done on a sample of peripheral blood. This sequence originates from a woman aged 25 to 39 with COVID-19, enrolled during active disease.

CDR3 amino acids: CASRTSLNTGELFF. In DNA form, the CDR3 reads TGTGCCAGTCGAACTAGCCTGAACACCGGGGAGCTGTTTTTT. The chain links TRBV19 to TRBJ2-2; perhaps TRBD2 as D (6 bases). CDR3 length: 14 residues. Germline V gene sequence: CDR1 LNHDA, CDR2 SQIVND (reference sequence). Trimming left V 8 bases short and J 1 base short, with 11 bases between.